The rows below give T cell receptor beta chains drawn from one sample of a study of blood T cell repertoires in COVID-19. This table comes from immunoSEQ multiplex PCR, and its TCRdb copy is limited to in-frame clones, with some not included. The data contain roughly 29,000 clones, about 83% of them seen just once; the ten biggest clones take up about 25%. Specimen: peripheral blood. These receptors all stem from an older man with active COVID-19. CDR3s include the opening cysteine and the closing phenylalanine or tryptophan. The D gene is left open where the match is weak. Clone size, where shown, is once, few, many, or a class for clones that have expanded.

cdr3_aa,cdr3_nt,j_call,d_call,clone_size,cdr3_length,v_call
CASSPGFGDTQYF,TGTGCCAGTAGTCCCGGGTTTGGGGATACGCAGTATTTT,TRBJ2-3,.,once,13,TRBV19
CASSPDSLNTEAFF,TGTGCCAGCAGCCCGGACAGTCTGAACACTGAAGCTTTCTTT,TRBJ1-1,.,.,14,TRBV7-9
CASSRLTAQETQYF,TGTGCCAGCAGCCGGTTAACAGCCCAAGAGACCCAGTACTTC,TRBJ2-5,.,few,14,TRBV2
CSVDKGAGTNEKLFF,TGCAGCGTTGATAAGGGGGCCGGAACTAATGAAAAACTGTTTTTT,TRBJ1-4,TRBD1,.,15,TRBV29-1
CASSPRTTDTQYF,TGCGCCAGCAGCCCCAGAACAACAGATACGCAGTATTTT,TRBJ2-3,.,once,13,TRBV4-1
CASNKQGVDYGYTF,TGTGCCAGCAATAAACAGGGGGTTGACTATGGCTACACCTTC,TRBJ1-2,TRBD1,.,14,TRBV28
CASSVDGGRFYEQYF,TGTGCCAGCAGTGTGGACGGGGGTAGATTCTACGAGCAGTACTTC,TRBJ2-7,.,.,15,TRBV2
CASSLGGTGGEKLFF,TGTGCCAGCAGTTTAGGCGGGACAGGGGGTGAAAAACTGTTTTTT,TRBJ1-4,TRBD1,.,15,TRBV28
CASSLGAGPTYEQYF,TGTGCCAGCAGCTTAGGGGCAGGGCCGACCTACGAGCAGTACTTC,TRBJ2-7,.,.,15,TRBV11-2
CASSVLEGAGEKLFF,TGTGCCAGCAGCGTTCTAGAGGGGGCCGGGGAAAAACTGTTTTTT,TRBJ1-4,TRBD1,.,15,TRBV9
CASSLRGAGNTEAFF,TGTGCCAGCAGTTTGAGGGGCGCGGGAAACACTGAAGCTTTCTTT,TRBJ1-1,.,.,15,TRBV28
CATKREVASTEAFF,TGTGCCACCAAACGGGAGGTGGCGAGTACTGAAGCTTTCTTT,TRBJ1-1,.,.,14,TRBV28
CASSQAAGSFEAFF,TGTGCCAGCAGCCAAGCGGCAGGATCCTTTGAAGCTTTCTTT,TRBJ1-1,.,once,14,TRBV3-1/TRBV3-2
CASSLGDRDGDTQYF,TGCGCCAGCAGCTTGGGGGACAGGGATGGAGATACGCAGTATTTT,TRBJ2-3,TRBD1,.,15,TRBV5-1
CASSRRLADDNEQFF,TGTGCCAGCAGCCGCCGACTAGCGGATGACAATGAGCAGTTCTTC,TRBJ2-1,TRBD2,.,15,TRBV3-1/TRBV3-2
CASSSIYREAYEQYF,TGTGCCAGCAGCTCAATATACAGGGAAGCCTACGAGCAGTACTTC,TRBJ2-7,.,.,15,TRBV5-6
CASSTLAGGLYEQYF,TGTGCCAGCAGTACACTAGCGGGAGGACTCTACGAGCAGTACTTC,TRBJ2-7,TRBD2,.,15,TRBV28
CASNRGVAGNHLEQFF,TGTGCCAGCAACAGAGGGGTGGCGGGAAATCATCTTGAGCAGTTCTTC,TRBJ2-1,.,.,16,TRBV7-8
CASSQERARSLGYGYTF,TGTGCCAGCAGCCAAGAGCGGGCGAGGAGCCTAGGCTATGGCTACACCTTC,TRBJ1-2,.,.,17,TRBV14
CASSRGTGGGETQYF,TGTGCCAGCAGCCGCGGGACAGGGGGCGGGGAGACCCAGTACTTC,TRBJ2-5,TRBD1,.,15,TRBV3-1/TRBV3-2
CASSGERGGLYEQYF,TGTGCCAGCAGTGGGGAGCGGGGGGGCCTCTACGAGCAGTACTTC,TRBJ2-7,TRBD2,medium-sized,15,TRBV2
CASSLSRDYGYTF,TGTGCCAGCAGCCTAAGCAGGGACTATGGCTACACCTTC,TRBJ1-2,.,.,13,TRBV9
CASSSSRASGNEQFF,TGTGCCAGCAGCTCGTCCCGGGCTAGCGGTAATGAGCAGTTCTTC,TRBJ2-1,TRBD2,.,15,TRBV7-2
CASSLAGTKKETQYF,TGCGCCAGCAGCTTGGCCGGGACAAAGAAAGAGACCCAGTACTTC,TRBJ2-5,.,.,15,TRBV5-1
CASSFTRDREETQYF,TGTGCCAGCAGCTTCACCCGGGACAGGGAGGAGACCCAGTACTTC,TRBJ2-5,TRBD1,once,15,TRBV11-3
CSASSGEAGRQPQHF,TGCAGTGCTAGTTCCGGGGAGGCAGGGCGTCAGCCCCAGCATTTT,TRBJ1-5,.,once,15,TRBV20-1
CASSRDSWISPLHF,TGTGCCAGCTCACGGGACAGTTGGATTTCACCCCTCCACTTT,TRBJ1-6,TRBD1,.,14,TRBV18
CASSQDRLAGGETQYF,TGTGCCAGCAGCCAAGATCGGCTAGCGGGTGGAGAGACCCAGTACTTC,TRBJ2-5,TRBD2,.,16,TRBV3-1/TRBV3-2
CASSQAPPGVAGYTF,TGTGCCAGCAGCCAAGCCCCTCCAGGGGTTGCGGGCTACACCTTC,TRBJ1-2,.,.,15,TRBV3-1/TRBV3-2
CASSPGQNQPQHF,TGTGCCAGCTCACCAGGGCAGAATCAGCCCCAGCATTTT,TRBJ1-5,.,.,13,TRBV18
CASSQGVWGGEQYF,TGCGCCAGCAGCCAAGGCGTATGGGGGGGCGAGCAGTACTTC,TRBJ2-7,TRBD2,once,14,TRBV4-1
CASSFYRASNYGYTF,TGTGCCAGCAGTTTTTACAGAGCTTCTAACTATGGCTACACCTTC,TRBJ1-2,.,few,15,TRBV6-5
CASSPGWGLRGNTIYF,TGTGCCAGCAGCCCCGGATGGGGACTTAGGGGAAACACCATATATTTT,TRBJ1-3,.,.,16,TRBV3-1/TRBV3-2
CASSVGGAGETQYF,TGTGCCAGCAGCGTAGGCGGAGCGGGGGAGACCCAGTACTTC,TRBJ2-5,TRBD2,.,14,TRBV9
CASSISDRGLFSGNTIYF,TGTGCCAGTAGTATTTCGGACAGGGGGCTTTTCTCTGGAAACACCATATATTTT,TRBJ1-3,TRBD1,.,18,TRBV19
CASSRTSGRSYEQYF,TGTGCCAGCAGCAGGACTAGCGGGAGGTCCTACGAGCAGTACTTC,TRBJ2-7,TRBD2,.,15,TRBV5-4
CASSQGLQGNTEAFF,TGCGCCAGCAGCCAGGGGCTCCAGGGGAACACTGAAGCTTTCTTT,TRBJ1-1,.,.,15,TRBV5-1
CASSRQGSYNEQFF,TGCGCCAGCAGCCGTCAGGGTTCCTACAATGAGCAGTTCTTC,TRBJ2-1,.,.,14,TRBV5-1
CASTYPGQEHNEQFF,TGTGCCAGCACTTACCCGGGACAGGAACACAATGAGCAGTTCTTC,TRBJ2-1,TRBD1,.,15,TRBV2
CASGLGSGAGHTDTQYF,TGTGCTAGTGGTTTGGGTAGCGGGGCCGGTCACACAGATACGCAGTATTTT,TRBJ2-3,TRBD2,.,17,TRBV12-5
CATLTGALETQYF,TGTGCCACCTTGACAGGGGCTTTAGAGACCCAGTACTTC,TRBJ2-5,TRBD1,.,13,TRBV18
CASSVVAGVLDTQYF,TGTGCCAGCAGCGTAGTAGCGGGAGTTCTGGATACGCAGTATTTT,TRBJ2-3,TRBD2,.,15,TRBV9
CAWSVGGEMTQYF,TGTGCCTGGAGTGTAGGGGGGGAAATGACCCAGTACTTC,TRBJ2-5,.,.,13,TRBV30
CASSPGGDSSGYTF,TGCGCCAGCAGCCCCGGTGGGGACAGCTCAGGCTACACCTTC,TRBJ1-2,TRBD1,.,14,TRBV5-1
CASSPMALRGAFF,TGTGCCAGCAGCCCAATGGCCCTGCGGGGAGCTTTCTTT,TRBJ1-1,.,.,13,TRBV3-1/TRBV3-2
CASSVGTSSAGANVLTF,TGTGCCAGCAGCGTAGGGACTAGCTCGGCTGGGGCCAACGTCCTGACTTTC,TRBJ2-6,TRBD2,few,17,TRBV9
CASSHSGGGTDTQYF,TGCGCCAGCAGCCATAGCGGGGGGGGCACAGATACGCAGTATTTT,TRBJ2-3,TRBD2,.,15,TRBV5-1
CASSVTSGPTDTQYF,TGCGCCAGCAGTGTCACTAGCGGACCCACAGATACGCAGTATTTT,TRBJ2-3,TRBD2,.,15,TRBV10-2